This entry lists 22 T cell receptor beta chains sequenced from one sample in a study of CD8 T cells in ankylosing spondylitis. Study observations and caveats: There was a TCR beta motif, made of several highly homologous variants, that appeared characteristic of ankylosing spondylitis blood.

These receptors have no known antigen. TCRdb re-called the 5' RACE reads through MiXCR, storing one row per CDR3 protein. This sample carries hundreds of thousands of distinct CDR3 sequences, approximately 12% of them seen once, and the ten largest clones take around 6.8%. The material sequenced was blood, either unsorted or a sorted T cell fraction (not recorded which). The receptors derive from a male donor with ankylosing spondylitis.

The gene calls are TRBV4-1 and TRBJ1-1; 8 bases align to TRBD1. Germline loops: CDR1 MGHRA, CDR2 YSYEKL. Germline trimming cut 3 bases from V and 5 bases from J; bases unmatched to any gene: 8. This CDR3 is built from 15 residues. This CDR3 reads CASSQGGQGRTEAFF. In DNA, the CDR3 is TGCGCCAGCAGCCAGGGCGGACAGGGAAGGACTGAAGCTTTCTTT.

This clonotype appeared many times. The V call is TRBV2, the J call TRBJ2-1; perhaps TRBD2 as D (5 bases). Germline V lookup: CDR1 SNHLY, CDR2 FYNNEI. The CDR3 loop spans 14 amino acids. Trimming stripped 2 bases from V and 3 bases from J, with 8 bases between. The CDR3 here is CASSESGIYNEQFF. The CDR3 coding sequence is TGTGCCAGCAGTGAATCGGGAATCTACAATGAGCAGTTCTTC.

There are many counts of this clonotype. The chain employs TRBV7-9 and TRBJ2-7; D not resolved. Trimming cost V 1 base and J 0 bases, with 10 bases left between them. This CDR3 is 15 amino acids long. Per the germline V gene, CDR1 is SEHNR and CDR2 is FQNEAQ (reference sequence). In DNA form, the CDR3 reads TGTGCCAGCAGCTTAGGTCCGCAGAGCTCCTACGAGCAGTACTTC. Translating it yields CASSLGPQSSYEQYF.

Only a few counts were recorded for this clonotype. V gene TRBV5-6 combines with J gene TRBJ2-7; TRBD2 matches at 9 bases. CDR1 and CDR2 from the germline V gene are SGHDT and YYEEEE. The CDR3 is 13 residues long. After removal of 6 bases from V and 7 bases from J, the junction contained 8 bases not matched to a gene. This CDR3 reads CASTLRLAEEQYV. The DNA for the CDR3 is TGTGCCAGCACCCTCCGACTAGCGGAAGAGCAGTACGTC.

CDR3 bases: TGTGCCAGCAGCTTCGGGATTAACAATGAGCAGTTCTTC. It encodes CASSFGINNEQFF. The rearrangement joins TRBV7-2 to TRBJ2-1, with TRBD2 as a possible D gene (5 bases). V was clipped by 3 bases and J by 5 bases, with 8 bases between them. The V gene's germline CDR1 is SGHTA and CDR2 FQGNSA. CDR3 size: 13 residues.

In this sample, this clonotype turned up many times. V and J are TRBV12-3 or TRBV12-4 and TRBJ2-3; 8 nucleotides align to TRBD2. There are 16 residues in the CDR3. Losses at the gene ends were 5 bases for V and 4 bases for J; bases not matched to a gene: 11. DNA for the CDR3: TGTGCCAGCAGTCCCCTAAGCGGGAGAGTTCCAGATACGCAGTATTTT. Protein: CASSPLSGRVPDTQYF.

DNA for the CDR3: TGTGCCAGCAGTGAAGGCCGTCAGAGGAACACTGAAGCTTTCTTT. Protein product: CASSEGRQRNTEAFF. This chain joins TRBV2 and TRBJ1-1; no definite D call. V was shortened by 1 base and J by 1 base, with 10 bases between the two germline ends. Germline V gives CDR1 SNHLY, CDR2 FYNNEI. This CDR3 has 15 amino acids.

This clonotype was detected a few times. V is TRBV20-1 and J is TRBJ2-5, with a weak D call TRBD2 (7 bases). This CDR3 is built from 12 residues. Germline V gene sequence: CDR1 DFQATT, CDR2 SNEGSKA (reference sequence). V lost 2 bases and J lost 7, with 11 bases in between. The CDR3 reads CSARRGGGTQYF. CDR3 sequence (DNA): TGCAGTGCTAGAAGGGGGGGCGGGACCCAGTACTTC.

This clonotype was seen at least ten times. CDR3 region: CASSLDHRIQYV. Written as DNA, the CDR3 is TGTGCCAGCAGCTTAGACCACAGGATTCAGTACGTC. The rearrangement uses TRBV7-8 and TRBJ2-7; tentatively, D is TRBD1 (5 bases). The V gene's germline CDR1 is SGHVS and CDR2 FQNEAQ. This CDR3 is built from 12 residues. With 1 base removed from V and 10 bases from J, the gap between germline ends came to 11 bases.

The chain uses TRBV5-1 and TRBJ2-1, with 12 bases aligning to TRBD2. This CDR3 has 14 amino acids. Germline CDR1 SGHRS, CDR2 YFSETQ. The junction had 6 bases not matched to a gene; V was cut back by 7 bases and J by 7 bases. The chain's CDR3 is CASRLAGAPNEQFF. DNA of the CDR3: TGCGCCAGCCGACTAGCGGGAGCTCCTAATGAGCAGTTCTTC.

This clonotype came up many times. V usage is TRBV10-2 and J usage is TRBJ1-5; D is ambiguous. The CDR3 length is 13 residues. Germline CDR1 is WSHSY and CDR2 is SAAADI. Trimming cost V 0 bases and J 4 bases, with 4 bases left between them. The CDR3 protein is CASSESGNQPQHF. CDR3 bases: TGCGCCAGCAGTGAGTCTGGGAATCAGCCCCAGCATTTT.

The chain links TRBV3-1 to TRBJ2-1, with D possibly being TRBD1 (5 bases). Germline V gene lookup returns CDR1 LGHDT and CDR2 YNNKEL (reference sequence). The CDR3 spans 16 residues. Trimming shortened V by 0 bases and J by 8 bases, and 17 bases separated the two germline ends. CDR3 sequence (DNA): TGTGCCAGCAGCCAAGATAGAAAGGGGTGGGTCGATGAGCAGTTCTTC. It codes for CASSQDRKGWVDEQFF.

This clonotype was seen repeatedly, ten times or more. This chain uses TRBV10-3 with TRBJ2-4; D tentatively reads TRBD1 or TRBD2 (5 bases each). Germline lookup yields CDR1 ENHRY and CDR2 SYGVKD. Trimming took off 0 bases at V and 9 bases at J, with 12 bases between the two ends. The CDR3 has 14 residues. The CDR3, as DNA: TGTGCCATCAGTGAGTCGTGGGACCAGGGCATTCAGTACTTC. Translation gives CAISESWDQGIQYF.

This clonotype was observed many times. This chain connects TRBV5-1 to TRBJ1-1; TRBD1 is a possible D gene (5 bases). From germline, CDR1 is SGHRS and CDR2 YFSETQ. The V end lost 5 bases, the J end lost 0 bases, and 8 bases lay between the germline ends. This CDR3 comprises 13 residues. CDR3 amino acids: CASRGDLNTEAFF. The CDR3 coding sequence is TGCGCCAGCAGAGGGGATCTGAACACTGAAGCTTTCTTT.

This clonotype occurred many times. The chain couples TRBV5-1 to TRBJ2-3; tentatively, D is TRBD1 (6 bases). Trimming took 0 bases from V and 2 from J, leaving 10 bases between them. This CDR3 has 15 residues. Germline values: CDR1 SGHRS, CDR2 YFSETQ. CDR3 protein: CASSLVGQATDTQYF. The CDR3 DNA is TGCGCCAGCAGCTTGGTGGGACAAGCCACAGATACGCAGTATTTT. Full variable domain (missing parts from reference TRBV5-1 and TRBJ2-3): KAGVTQTPRYLIKTRGQQVTLSCSPISGHRSVSWYQQTPGQGLQFLFEYFSETQRNKGNFPGRFSGRQFSNSRSEMNVSTLELGDSALYLCASSLVGQATDTQYFGPGTRLTVL.

This clonotype was detected ten times or more. This chain uses TRBV20-1 with TRBJ1-6; D gene unclear. The CDR3 runs 14 residues. CDR1 is DFQATT, CDR2 SNEGSKA, per germline (reference sequence). Trimming cost V 6 bases and J 7 bases, with 16 bases left between them. The CDR3 here is CSARRRALNSPLHF. The CDR3 bases are TGCAGTGCCAGGAGGAGGGCCCTAAATTCACCCCTCCACTTT.

The chain employs TRBV11-2 and TRBJ1-1; TRBD1 agrees at 9 bases. CDR1 is SGHAT and CDR2 is FQNNGV in the germline V gene. The CDR3 covers 14 residues. V trimming: 6 bases; J trimming: 1 base; junction bases outside the gene matches: 3. Here the CDR3 DNA reads TGTGCCAGCAGGGACAGGGGACCGAACACTGAAGCTTTCTTT. It codes for CASRDRGPNTEAFF.

J is TRBJ2-3 and V is TRBV24-1, with D possibly TRBD2 on 5 matching bases. Looked up from germline, CDR1 is KGHDR and CDR2 is SFDVKD. Trimming pared 7 bases from V and 4 bases from J, leaving 20 bases between. This CDR3 has 16 residues. In DNA, the CDR3 is TGTGCCACCAGCGATAAGCGGTCCTGGGTGCCAGATACGCAGTATTTT. It encodes CATSDKRSWVPDTQYF.

Ten or more counts support this clonotype. The chain couples TRBV12-3 or TRBV12-4 to TRBJ2-3; D tentatively fits TRBD1 or TRBD2 (6 bases each). The ends were cut back, 3 bases at V and 5 bases at J, with 21 bases in the middle. The CDR3 totals 17 residues. Here the CDR3 DNA reads TGTGCCAGCAGTTTCGGTTTCCAAGAGGGGGGACGAGATACGCAGTATTTT. As protein: CASSFGFQEGGRDTQYF.

This clonotype was observed a handful of times. The chain uses TRBV12-3 or TRBV12-4 and TRBJ2-5, with D maybe TRBD2 (5 bases). CDR3 length: 17 amino acids. The V end was cut by 2 bases, the J end by 2 bases, with 18 bases between. In DNA, the CDR3 is TGTGCCAGCAGTTTAAGCAGAATTTTTGAGGGACAAGAGACCCAGTACTTC. Translated: CASSLSRIFEGQETQYF.

This clonotype appeared a few times. The rearrangement uses TRBV7-9 and TRBJ2-1, with TRBD2 identical over 7 bases. CDR1 and CDR2 (germline): SEHNR, FQNEAQ (reference sequence). There are 15 residues in the CDR3. V lost 2 bases, J lost 2 bases, and 3 bases stayed unmatched. For the CDR3, the DNA is TGTGCCAGCAGCTTACCTAGCGGAGCCTACAATGAGCAGTTCTTC. Protein product: CASSLPSGAYNEQFF.

The sample holds many counts of this clonotype. J is TRBJ2-1 and V is TRBV7-8; TRBD2 matches at 8 bases. Germline V gene sequence: CDR1 SGHVS, CDR2 FQNEAQ. J lost 7 bases, V lost 3 bases, and 5 bases had no gene match. The CDR3 is 14 amino acids. CDR3 loop: CASSFSGRFNEQFF. The CDR3 DNA is TGTGCCAGCAGCTTCAGCGGGAGATTTAATGAGCAGTTCTTC.